This entry features one T cell receptor beta chain sequence. The data were obtained in a study of blood T cell repertoires in COVID-19. Overall study: Sites in the United States, Italy and Spain provided acute and convalescent COVID-19 samples.

V lost 4 bases and J lost 5, with 11 bases in between. Per the germline V gene, CDR1 is MDHEN and CDR2 is SYDVKM. The CDR3 has 13 residues. The protocol was immunoSEQ multiplex PCR, while the TCRdb copy is restricted to in-frame clones and leaves out a portion. The sample has hundreds of thousands of clones, 87% seen once; the top ten hold roughly 9.4%. This TCR was recovered from a woman in her 50s who had recovered from COVID-19. This chain joins TRBV28 and TRBJ1-2; D unclear. Specimen: PBMCs or T cells enriched from blood (not recorded which). The CDR3 loop is CASSSGNMYGYTF. The CDR3 region has the DNA TGTGCCAGCAGTTCGGGGAATATGTATGGCTACACCTTC.